The present TCR beta chain was sequenced within a study of persistence of HIV-infected CD4 T cells. Across the study: The sample holds CD4+ T cells responsive to CMV or HIV-1 Gag.

As for this clone: Its cognate antigen is unknown.

The libraries were made with immunoSEQ version 4 in survey mode. Profiling relied on immunoSEQ multiplex PCR, and the TCRdb table lists in-frame clones only, not all of them. Among over 25,000 clones listed, around 82% were seen once. CDR1 and CDR2 (germline): SGHNT, YYREEE (reference sequence). The V end lost 4 bases, the J end lost 1 base, and 11 bases lay between the germline ends. The CDR3 covers 15 residues. The stimulus was lysate of CMV-infected fibroblasts, 10 ug/mL. Memory cells lacking CD40L and CD69 with high CD45RO were sorted. CD8+ T cells were removed from PBMCs prior to stimulation. The sequenced sample was CD4+ T cells sorted from PBMCs after roughly 18-hour stimulation, obtained from a patient who received antiretroviral therapy. The sequence came from an adult man with HIV who was CMV-seropositive. The chain is built from TRBV5-4 and TRBJ2-2; the D is unclear. The CDR3 here is CASSPGRRNTGELFF. The CDR3 bases are TGTGCCAGCAGCCCCGGACGTCGGAACACCGGGGAGCTGTTTTTT.